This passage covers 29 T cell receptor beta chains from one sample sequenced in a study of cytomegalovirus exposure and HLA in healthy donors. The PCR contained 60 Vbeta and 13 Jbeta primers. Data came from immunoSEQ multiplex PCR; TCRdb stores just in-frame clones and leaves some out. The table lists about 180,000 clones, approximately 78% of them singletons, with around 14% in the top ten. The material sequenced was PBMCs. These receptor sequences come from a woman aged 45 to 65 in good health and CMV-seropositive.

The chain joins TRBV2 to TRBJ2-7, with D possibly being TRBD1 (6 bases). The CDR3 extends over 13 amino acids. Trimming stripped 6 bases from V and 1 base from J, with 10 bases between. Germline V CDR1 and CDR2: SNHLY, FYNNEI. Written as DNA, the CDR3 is TGTGCCAGCAGCGCCGACAGGTCCTACGAGCAGTACTTC. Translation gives CASSADRSYEQYF. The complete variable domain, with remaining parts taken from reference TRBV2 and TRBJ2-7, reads EPEVTQTPSHQVTQMGQEVILRCVPISNHLYFYWYRQILGQKVEFLVSFYNNEISEKSEIFDDQFSVERPDGSNFTLKIRSTKLEDSAMYFCASSADRSYEQYFGPGTRLTVT.

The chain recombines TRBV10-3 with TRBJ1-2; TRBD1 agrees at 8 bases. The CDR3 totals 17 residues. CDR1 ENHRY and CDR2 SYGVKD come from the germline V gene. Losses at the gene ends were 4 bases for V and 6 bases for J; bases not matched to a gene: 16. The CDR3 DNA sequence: TGTGCCATCAGTGTGCGACGAGGAGGACAGGGATTAAATGGCTACACCTTC. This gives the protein CAISVRRGGQGLNGYTF.

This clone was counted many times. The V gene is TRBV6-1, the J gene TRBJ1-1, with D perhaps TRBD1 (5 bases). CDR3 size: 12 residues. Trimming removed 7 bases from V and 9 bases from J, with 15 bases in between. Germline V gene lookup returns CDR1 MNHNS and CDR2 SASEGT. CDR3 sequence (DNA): TGTGCCAGCACGCAGGGTTCAAACCAAGCTTTCTTT. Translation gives CASTQGSNQAFF.

The CDR3 DNA reads as TGTGCCAGCAGTTACTCGAACAGGGGAGAAAAACTGTTTTTT. Protein sequence: CASSYSNRGEKLFF. This chain connects TRBV6-5 to TRBJ1-4, with 7 bases that match TRBD1. Unmatched junction bases numbered 3, after V lost 0 bases and J lost 8 bases. There are 14 residues in the CDR3. Germline CDR1 and CDR2: MNHEY and SVGAGI.

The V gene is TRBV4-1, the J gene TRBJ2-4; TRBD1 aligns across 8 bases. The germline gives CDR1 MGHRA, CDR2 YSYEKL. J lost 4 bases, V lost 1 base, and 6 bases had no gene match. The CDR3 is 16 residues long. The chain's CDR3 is CASSQVGQGSKNIQYF. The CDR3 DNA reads TGCGCCAGCAGCCAAGTCGGACAGGGTTCTAAAAACATTCAGTACTTC.

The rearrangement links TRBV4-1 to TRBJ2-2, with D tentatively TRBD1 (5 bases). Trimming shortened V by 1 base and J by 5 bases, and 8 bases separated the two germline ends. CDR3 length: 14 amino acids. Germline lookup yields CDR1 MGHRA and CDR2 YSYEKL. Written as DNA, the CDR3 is TGCGCCAGCAGCCAAGGCAGGGTTACCGGGGAGCTGTTTTTT. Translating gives CASSQGRVTGELFF.

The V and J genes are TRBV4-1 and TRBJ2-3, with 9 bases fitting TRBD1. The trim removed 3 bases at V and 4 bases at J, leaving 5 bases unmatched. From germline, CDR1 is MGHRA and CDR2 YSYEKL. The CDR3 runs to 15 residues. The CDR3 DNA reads TGCGCCAGCAGCCAGACGACAGGGGGGCCAGATACGCAGTATTTT. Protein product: CASSQTTGGPDTQYF.

The DNA of the CDR3 is TGCGCCAGCAGTGCTCCACTTAGGGGACAGCTAGCTGCGGCTAGCACAGATACGCAGTATTTT. Its protein product is CASSAPLRGQLAAASTDTQYF. This chain connects TRBV10-2 to TRBJ2-3, with TRBD1 identical over 7 bases. Germline CDR1 is WSHSY and CDR2 is SAAADI. CDR3 length: 21 amino acids. J was trimmed by 0 bases and V by 4 bases; bases with no gene match: 22.

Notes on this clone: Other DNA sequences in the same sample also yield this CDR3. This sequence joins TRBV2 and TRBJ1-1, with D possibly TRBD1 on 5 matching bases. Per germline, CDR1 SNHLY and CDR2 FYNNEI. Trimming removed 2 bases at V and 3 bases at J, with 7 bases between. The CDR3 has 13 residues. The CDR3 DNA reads TGTGCCAGCAGTGAAAGCAGGGACACTGAAGCTTTCTTT. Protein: CASSESRDTEAFF. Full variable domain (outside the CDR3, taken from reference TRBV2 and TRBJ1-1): EPEVTQTPSHQVTQMGQEVILRCVPISNHLYFYWYRQILGQKVEFLVSFYNNEISEKSEIFDDQFSVERPDGSNFTLKIRSTKLEDSAMYFCASSESRDTEAFFGQGTRLTVV.

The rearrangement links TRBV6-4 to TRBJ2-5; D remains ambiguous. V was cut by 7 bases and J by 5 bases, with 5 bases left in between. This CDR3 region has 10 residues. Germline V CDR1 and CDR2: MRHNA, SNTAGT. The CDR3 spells CASIGETQYF. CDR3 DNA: TGTGCCAGCATCGGGGAGACCCAGTACTTC.

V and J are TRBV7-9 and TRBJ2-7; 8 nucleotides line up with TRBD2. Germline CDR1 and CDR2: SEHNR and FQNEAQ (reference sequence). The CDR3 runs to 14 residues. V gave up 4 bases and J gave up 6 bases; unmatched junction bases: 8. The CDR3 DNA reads TGTGCCAGCAGCTCCCGGGGACTAGTAAGCGAGCAGTACTTC. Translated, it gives CASSSRGLVSEQYF. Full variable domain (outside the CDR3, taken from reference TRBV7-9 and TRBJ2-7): DTGVSQNPRHKITKRGQNVTFRCDPISEHNRLYWYRQTLGQGPEFLTYFQNEAQLEKSRLLSDRFSAERPKGSFSTLEIQRTEQGDSAMYLCASSSRGLVSEQYFGPGTRLTVT.

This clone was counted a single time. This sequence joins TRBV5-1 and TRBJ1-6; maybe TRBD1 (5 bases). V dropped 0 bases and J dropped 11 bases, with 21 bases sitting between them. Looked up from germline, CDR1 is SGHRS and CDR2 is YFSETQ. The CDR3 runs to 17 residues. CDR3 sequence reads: CASSLDVGGRPGTPLHF. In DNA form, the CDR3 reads TGCGCCAGCAGCTTGGATGTCGGGGGTCGGCCAGGGACACCCCTCCACTTT.

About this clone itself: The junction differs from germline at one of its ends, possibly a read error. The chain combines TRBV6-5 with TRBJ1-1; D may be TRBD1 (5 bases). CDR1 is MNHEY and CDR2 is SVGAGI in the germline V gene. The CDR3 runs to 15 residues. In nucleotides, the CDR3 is TGTGCCAGCAGTTCCTGGGGGGGAGAGAACGCTGAAGCTTTCTTT. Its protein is CASSSWGGENAEAFF.

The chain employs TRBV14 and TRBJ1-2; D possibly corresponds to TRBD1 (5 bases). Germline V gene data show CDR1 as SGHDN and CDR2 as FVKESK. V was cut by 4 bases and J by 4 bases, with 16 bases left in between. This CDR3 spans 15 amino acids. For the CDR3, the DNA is TGTGCCAGCAGCCGGCGGGGGGTATTAACCTATGGCTACACCTTC. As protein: CASSRRGVLTYGYTF. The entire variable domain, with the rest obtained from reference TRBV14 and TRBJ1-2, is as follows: EAGVTQFPSHSVIEKGQTVTLRCDPISGHDNLYWYRRVMGKEIKFLLHFVKESKQDESGMPNNRFLAERTGGTYSTLKVQPAELEDSGVYFCASSRRGVLTYGYTFGSGTRLTVV.

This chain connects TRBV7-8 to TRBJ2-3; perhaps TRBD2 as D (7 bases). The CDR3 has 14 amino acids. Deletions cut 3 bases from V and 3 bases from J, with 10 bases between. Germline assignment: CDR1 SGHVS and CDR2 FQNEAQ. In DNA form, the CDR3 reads TGTGCCAGCAGCTTGAGGGGGGGGACAGATACGCAGTATTTT. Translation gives CASSLRGGTDTQYF.

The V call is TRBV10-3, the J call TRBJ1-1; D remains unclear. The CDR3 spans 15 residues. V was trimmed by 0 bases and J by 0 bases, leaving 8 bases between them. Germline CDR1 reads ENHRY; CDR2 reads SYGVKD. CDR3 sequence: CAISESRLVNTEAFF. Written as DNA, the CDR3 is TGTGCCATCAGTGAGTCGCGGTTAGTGAACACTGAAGCTTTCTTT.

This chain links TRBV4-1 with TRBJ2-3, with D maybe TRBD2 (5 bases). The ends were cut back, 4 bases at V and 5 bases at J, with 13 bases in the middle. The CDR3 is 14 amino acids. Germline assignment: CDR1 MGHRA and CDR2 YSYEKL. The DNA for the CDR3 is TGCGCCAGCAGCCGTCCCGGGGTAAAAGATACGCAGTATTTT. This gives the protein CASSRPGVKDTQYF.

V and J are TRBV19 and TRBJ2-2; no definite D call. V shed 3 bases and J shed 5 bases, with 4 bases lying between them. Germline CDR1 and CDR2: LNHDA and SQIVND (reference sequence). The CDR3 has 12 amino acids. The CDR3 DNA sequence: TGTGCCAGTAGTATCGGTACCGGGGAGCTGTTTTTT. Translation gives CASSIGTGELFF.

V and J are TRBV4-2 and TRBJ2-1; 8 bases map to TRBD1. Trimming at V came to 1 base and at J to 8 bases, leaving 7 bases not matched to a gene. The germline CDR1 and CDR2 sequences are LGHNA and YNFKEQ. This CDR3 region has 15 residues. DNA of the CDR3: TGTGCCAGCAGCCAAGGGCCCGACAGGGGCGATGAGCAGTTCTTC. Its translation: CASSQGPDRGDEQFF.

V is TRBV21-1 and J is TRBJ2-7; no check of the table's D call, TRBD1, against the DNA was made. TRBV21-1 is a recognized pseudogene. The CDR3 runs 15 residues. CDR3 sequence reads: CASSMTGQGHYEQYF. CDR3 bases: TGTGCCAGCAGCATGACCGGACAGGGCCACTACGAGCAGTACTTC.

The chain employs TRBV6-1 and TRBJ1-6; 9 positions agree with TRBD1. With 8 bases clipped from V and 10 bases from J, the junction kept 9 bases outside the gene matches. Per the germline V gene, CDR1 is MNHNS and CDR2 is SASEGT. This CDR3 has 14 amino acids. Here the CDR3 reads CASEGQGLQSPLHF. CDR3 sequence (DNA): TGTGCCAGCGAGGGACAGGGTTTACAGTCACCCCTCCACTTT.

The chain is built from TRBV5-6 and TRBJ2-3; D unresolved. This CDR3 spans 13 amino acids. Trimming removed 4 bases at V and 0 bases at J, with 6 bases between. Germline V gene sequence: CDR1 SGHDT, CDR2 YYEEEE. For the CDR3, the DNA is TGTGCCAGCAGCATTCCTAGCACAGATACGCAGTATTTT. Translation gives CASSIPSTDTQYF.

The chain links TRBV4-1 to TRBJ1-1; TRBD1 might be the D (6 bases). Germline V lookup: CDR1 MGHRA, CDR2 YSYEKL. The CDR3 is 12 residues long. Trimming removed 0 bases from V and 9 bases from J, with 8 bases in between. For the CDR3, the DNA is TGCGCCAGCAGCCAAGAACAGGGTAAAGCTTTCTTT. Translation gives CASSQEQGKAFF.

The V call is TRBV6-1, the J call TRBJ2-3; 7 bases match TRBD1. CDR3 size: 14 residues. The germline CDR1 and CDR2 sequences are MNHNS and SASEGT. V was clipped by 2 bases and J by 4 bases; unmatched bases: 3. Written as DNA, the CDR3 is TGTGCCAGCAGTGAACAGGGGGTAGCAGATACGCAGTATTTT. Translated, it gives CASSEQGVADTQYF.

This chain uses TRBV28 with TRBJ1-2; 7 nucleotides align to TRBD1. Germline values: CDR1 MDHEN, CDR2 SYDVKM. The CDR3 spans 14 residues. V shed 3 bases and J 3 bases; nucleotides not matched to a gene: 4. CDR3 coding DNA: TGTGCCAGCAGTTTTGGGACAGCCTACTATGGCTACACCTTC. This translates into CASSFGTAYYGYTF.

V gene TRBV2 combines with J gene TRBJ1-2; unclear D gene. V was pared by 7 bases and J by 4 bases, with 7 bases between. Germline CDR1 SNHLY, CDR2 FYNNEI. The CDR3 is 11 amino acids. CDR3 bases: TGTGCCAGCATTTACACCTATGGCTACACCTTC. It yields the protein CASIYTYGYTF.

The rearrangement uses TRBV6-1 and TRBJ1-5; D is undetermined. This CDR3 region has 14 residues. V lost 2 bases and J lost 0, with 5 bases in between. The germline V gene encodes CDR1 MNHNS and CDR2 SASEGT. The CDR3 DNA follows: TGTGCCAGCAGTGAAATTTATAGCAATCAGCCCCAGCATTTT. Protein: CASSEIYSNQPQHF.

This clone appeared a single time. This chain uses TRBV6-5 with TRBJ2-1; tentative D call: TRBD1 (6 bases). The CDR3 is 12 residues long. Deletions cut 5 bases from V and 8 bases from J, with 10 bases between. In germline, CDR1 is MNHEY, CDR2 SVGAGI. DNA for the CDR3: TGTGCCAGCAGTCGGACAGCCGATGAGCAGTTCTTC. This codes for CASSRTADEQFF.

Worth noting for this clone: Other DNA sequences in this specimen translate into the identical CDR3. The CDR3 coding sequence is TGTGCCATCAGTGAGTCCGGAGGTGGCTACACTGAAGCTTTCTTT. Amino acid sequence: CAISESGGGYTEAFF. The chain carries TRBV10-3 and TRBJ1-1; no reliable D call. The CDR3 is made up of 15 amino acids. Germline assignment: CDR1 ENHRY and CDR2 SYGVKD. The V and J ends lost 0 bases and 3 bases respectively, with 11 bases between them.